These 9 T cell receptor beta chains were all obtained from the same sample, sequenced in a study of cytotoxic CD8 clonotypes in ibrutinib-treated CLL. The assay was immunoSEQ multiplex PCR, and TCRdb's table has in-frame clones only and misses some. Among about 150,000 clones listed, roughly 83% were seen once. The sample in question was PBMCs, obtained after 12 months of ibrutinib treatment. The receptors come from a human donor with chronic lymphocytic leukemia.

The V gene is TRBV28, the J gene TRBJ2-7, with TRBD2 identical over 10 bases. Germline V lookup: CDR1 MDHEN, CDR2 SYDVKM. V was clipped by 6 bases and J by 2 bases; unmatched bases: 7. The CDR3 runs to 15 residues. The CDR3 loop reads CASSKLAGPAYEQYF. CDR3 nucleotide sequence: TGTGCCAGCAGCAAACTAGCGGGGCCCGCCTACGAGCAGTACTTC.

The chain joins TRBV6-5 to TRBJ2-2; 7 bases align to TRBD2. The CDR3 is made up of 13 amino acids. V was clipped by 8 bases and J by 4 bases; unmatched bases: 4. The germline V gene encodes CDR1 MNHEY and CDR2 SVGAGI. DNA for the CDR3: TGTGCCAGCCTGGCTAGCGGCACCGGGGAGCTGTTTTTT. Its protein is CASLASGTGELFF.

The V and J genes are TRBV13 and TRBJ2-5, with 8 nucleotides matching TRBD1. This CDR3 has 15 amino acids. Germline CDR1 reads PRHDT; CDR2 reads FYEKMQ (reference sequence). V lost 2 bases, J lost 5 bases, and 7 bases stayed unmatched. The CDR3 loop is CASSLRAGGSETQYF. CDR3 in DNA: TGTGCCAGCAGCTTACGGGCAGGGGGCTCGGAGACCCAGTACTTC.

The sample holds a few counts of this clone. The gene calls are TRBV7-3 and TRBJ2-2; D is uncertain. V dropped 3 bases and J dropped 3 bases, with 2 bases sitting between them. Germline V gene data show CDR1 as SGHTA and CDR2 as FQGTGA. There are 12 residues in the CDR3. The CDR3 DNA follows: TGTGCCAGCAGCTTTGACACCGGGGAGCTGTTTTTT. Translating gives CASSFDTGELFF.

V is TRBV5-6 and J is TRBJ2-1, with TRBD2 matching 9 bases. Germline V gives CDR1 SGHDT, CDR2 YYEEEE. V shed 0 bases and J 7 bases; nucleotides not matched to a gene: 8. This CDR3 comprises 16 residues. In DNA, the CDR3 is TGTGCCAGCAGCTTGGATCTAGCGGGAACTGTTAATGAGCAGTTCTTC. It translates to CASSLDLAGTVNEQFF.

V and J are TRBV7-2 and TRBJ2-3; 8 bases fit TRBD1. CDR1 SGHTA and CDR2 FQGNSA come from the germline V gene. The CDR3 extends over 16 amino acids. Unmatched junction bases numbered 10, after V lost 2 bases and J lost 6 bases. CDR3 DNA sequence: TGTGCCAGCAGCTTAAGGTTTTCAGGGGGCTTGGATACGCAGTATTTT. Translated, it gives CASSLRFSGGLDTQYF.

J is TRBJ2-3 and V is TRBV28; 7 bases are a match to TRBD1. The CDR3 contains 15 residues. Per the germline V gene, CDR1 is MDHEN and CDR2 is SYDVKM. Germline trimming cut 5 bases from V and 1 base from J; bases unmatched to any gene: 6. CDR3 sequence (DNA): TGTGCCAGCAGTGCGACAGGGCTCGGCACAGATACGCAGTATTTT. Protein sequence: CASSATGLGTDTQYF.

This chain joins TRBV19 and TRBJ2-5; D is possibly TRBD1 (5 bases). Trimming left V 4 bases short and J 1 base short, with 7 bases between. CDR1 LNHDA and CDR2 SQIVND come from the germline V gene (reference sequence). The CDR3 length is 13 residues. CDR3 sequence: CASSKDTQETQYF. The CDR3 coding sequence is TGTGCCAGTAGTAAGGACACCCAAGAGACCCAGTACTTC.

The chain combines TRBV5-4 with TRBJ2-7, with 7 bases lining up with TRBD1. Trimming removed 5 bases from V and 3 bases from J; junction bases left unmatched: 5. Germline CDR1 SGHNT, CDR2 YYREEE (reference sequence). The CDR3 consists of 13 residues. This CDR3 is CASSSGQVYEQYF. CDR3 in DNA: TGTGCCAGCAGTTCCGGACAGGTCTACGAGCAGTACTTC.